The sequence of this TCR beta chain was determined in a study of T cells in localized non-small cell lung cancer. Study-level findings and limits: There was higher T cell clonality in uninvolved adjacent lung than in tumor, and it was highest there. Paired adjacent lung recovered a median roughly 60 of the top 100 tumor clones. The study sequenced only one region of the tumor. As a result, intratumor heterogeneity could not be excluded and remains possible.

In the case of this clone: The antigen remains unidentified.

J lost 4 bases, V lost 2 bases, and 5 bases had no gene match. CDR1 is SGHNT and CDR2 is YYREEE in the germline V gene (reference sequence). The CDR3 consists of 15 residues. Some clones are missing from TCRdb's copy, which holds only in-frame ones; the method was immunoSEQ multiplex PCR. This sample has around 15,000 clones, with about nine tenths found just once. The source was peripheral blood, collected before any cancer treatment. The receptor was isolated from a female donor older than 55 with stage III squamous cell lung carcinoma. The rearrangement joins TRBV5-4 to TRBJ2-1; 8 bases are shared with TRBD2. CDR3 residues: CASSFPGGEYNEQFF. The CDR3, as DNA: TGTGCCAGCAGCTTCCCCGGGGGGGAGTACAATGAGCAGTTCTTC.